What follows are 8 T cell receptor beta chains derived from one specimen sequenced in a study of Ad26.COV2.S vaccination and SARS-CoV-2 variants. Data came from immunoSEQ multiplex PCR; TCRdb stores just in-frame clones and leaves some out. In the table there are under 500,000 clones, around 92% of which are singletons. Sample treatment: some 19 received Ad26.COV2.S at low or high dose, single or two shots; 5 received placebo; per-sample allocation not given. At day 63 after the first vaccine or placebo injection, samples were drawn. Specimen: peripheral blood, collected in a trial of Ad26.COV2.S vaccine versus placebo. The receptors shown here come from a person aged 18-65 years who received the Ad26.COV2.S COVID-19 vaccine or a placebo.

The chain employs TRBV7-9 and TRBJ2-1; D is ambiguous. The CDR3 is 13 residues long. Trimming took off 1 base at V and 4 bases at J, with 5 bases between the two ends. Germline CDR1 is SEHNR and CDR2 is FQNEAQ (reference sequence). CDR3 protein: CASSLDEYNEQFF. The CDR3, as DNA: TGTGCCAGCAGCTTAGATGAGTACAATGAGCAGTTCTTC.

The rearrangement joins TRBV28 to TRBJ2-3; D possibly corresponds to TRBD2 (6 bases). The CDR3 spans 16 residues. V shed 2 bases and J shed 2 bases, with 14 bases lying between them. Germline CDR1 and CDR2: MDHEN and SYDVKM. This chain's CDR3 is CASSLAGGAATDTQYF. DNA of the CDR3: TGTGCCAGCAGTTTAGCAGGAGGGGCCGCCACAGATACGCAGTATTTT.

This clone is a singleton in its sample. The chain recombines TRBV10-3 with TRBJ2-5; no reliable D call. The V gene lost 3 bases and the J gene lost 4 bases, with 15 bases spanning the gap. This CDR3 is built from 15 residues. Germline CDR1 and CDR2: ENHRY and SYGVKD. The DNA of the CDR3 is TGTGCCATCAGTGAAAAGTCGAATATCCCAGAGACCCAGTACTTC. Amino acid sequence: CAISEKSNIPETQYF.

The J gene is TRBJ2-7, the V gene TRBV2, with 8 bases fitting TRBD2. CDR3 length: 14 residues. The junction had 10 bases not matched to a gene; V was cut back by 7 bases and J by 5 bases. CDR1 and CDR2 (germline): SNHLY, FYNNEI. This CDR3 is CASKKRGYSDEQYF. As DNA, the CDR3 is TGTGCCAGCAAGAAGCGGGGGTATTCCGACGAGCAGTACTTC.

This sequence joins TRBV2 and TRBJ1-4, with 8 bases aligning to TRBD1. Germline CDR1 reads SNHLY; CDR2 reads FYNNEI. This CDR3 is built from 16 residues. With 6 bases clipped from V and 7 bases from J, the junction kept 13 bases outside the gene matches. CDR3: CASRAGGAERTEKLFF. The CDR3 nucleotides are TGTGCCAGCAGGGCAGGGGGCGCGGAACGTACTGAAAAACTGTTTTTT.

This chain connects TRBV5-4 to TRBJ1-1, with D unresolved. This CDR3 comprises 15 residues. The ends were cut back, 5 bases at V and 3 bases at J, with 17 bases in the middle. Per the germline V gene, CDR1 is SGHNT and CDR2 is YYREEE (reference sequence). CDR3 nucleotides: TGTGCCAGCAGTTTCCCCGGGAGGGTCGACACTGAAGCTTTCTTT. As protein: CASSFPGRVDTEAFF.

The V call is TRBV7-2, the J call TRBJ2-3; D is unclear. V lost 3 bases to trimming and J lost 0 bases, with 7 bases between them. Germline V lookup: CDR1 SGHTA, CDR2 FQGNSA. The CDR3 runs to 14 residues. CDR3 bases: TGTGCCAGCAGCTTTCTGGCTAGCACAGATACGCAGTATTTT. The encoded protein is CASSFLASTDTQYF.

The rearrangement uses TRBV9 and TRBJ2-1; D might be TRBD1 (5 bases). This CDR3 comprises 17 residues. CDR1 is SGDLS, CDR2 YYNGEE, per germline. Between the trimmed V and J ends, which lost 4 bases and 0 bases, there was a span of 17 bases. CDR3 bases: TGTGCCAGCAGCCCCCTCCCTGACAGTAGCTCCTACAATGAGCAGTTCTTC. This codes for CASSPLPDSSSYNEQFF.